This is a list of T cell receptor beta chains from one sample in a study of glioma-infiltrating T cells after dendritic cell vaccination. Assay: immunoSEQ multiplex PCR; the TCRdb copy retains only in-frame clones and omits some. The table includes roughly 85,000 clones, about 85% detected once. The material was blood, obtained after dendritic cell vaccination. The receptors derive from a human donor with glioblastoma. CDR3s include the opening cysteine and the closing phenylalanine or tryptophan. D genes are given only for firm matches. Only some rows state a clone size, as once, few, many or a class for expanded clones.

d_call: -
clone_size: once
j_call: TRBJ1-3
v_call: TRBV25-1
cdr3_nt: TGTGCCAGCACCACAGCGGGTGGAAACACCATATATTTT
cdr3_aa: CASTTAGGNTIYF

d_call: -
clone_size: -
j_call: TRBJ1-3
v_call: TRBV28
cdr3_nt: TGTGCCAGCAGACCAGGGGTCTCTGGAAACACCATATATTTT
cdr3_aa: CASRPGVSGNTIYF

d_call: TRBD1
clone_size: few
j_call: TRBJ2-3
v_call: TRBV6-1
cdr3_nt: TGTGCCAGCAACCTTCAGGGGGTGGTGGATACGCAGTATTTT
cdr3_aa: CASNLQGVVDTQYF

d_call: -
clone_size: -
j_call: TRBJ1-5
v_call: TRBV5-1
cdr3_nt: TGCGCCAGCAAAACTGGCCCGGGGGGCAATCAGCCCCAGCATTTT
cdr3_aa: CASKTGPGGNQPQHF

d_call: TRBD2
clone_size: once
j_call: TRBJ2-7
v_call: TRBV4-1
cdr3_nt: TGCGCCAGCAGCCAAGTCCTCACTCTAGCGGGGGGGGAGCAGTACTTC
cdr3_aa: CASSQVLTLAGGEQYF

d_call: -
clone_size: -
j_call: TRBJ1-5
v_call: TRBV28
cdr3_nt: TGTGCCAGCAGTTTCCAGAGGATCCTAGAGCCCCAGCATTTT
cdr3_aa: CASSFQRILEPQHF

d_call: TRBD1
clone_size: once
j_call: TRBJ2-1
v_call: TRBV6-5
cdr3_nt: TGTGCCAGCAGTTATAGCCGGGACAGAGTCTACAATGAGCAGTTCTTC
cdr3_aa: CASSYSRDRVYNEQFF

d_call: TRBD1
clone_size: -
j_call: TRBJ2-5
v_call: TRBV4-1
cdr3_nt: TGCGCCAGCAGCCAAGATGCGCCGGGACAGGGGTGGGAGACCCAGTACTTC
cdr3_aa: CASSQDAPGQGWETQYF

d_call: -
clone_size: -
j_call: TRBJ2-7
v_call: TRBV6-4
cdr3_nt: TGTGCCAGCAGTCCCGACAGCTCCTACGAGCAGTACTTC
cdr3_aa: CASSPDSSYEQYF

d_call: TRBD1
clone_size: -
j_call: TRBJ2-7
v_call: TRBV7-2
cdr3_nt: TGTGCCAGCAGCTTAGATTGGGGACAGGGGAGCGACGAGCAGTACTTC
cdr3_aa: CASSLDWGQGSDEQYF

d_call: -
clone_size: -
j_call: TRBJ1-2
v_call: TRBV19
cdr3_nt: TGTGCCAGTAGTCCAACCCCATGGGCCAGCGGGTATGGCTACACCTTC
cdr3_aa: CASSPTPWASGYGYTF

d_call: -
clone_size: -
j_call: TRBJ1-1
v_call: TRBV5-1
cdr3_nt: TGCGCCAGCAGCTTGGCAGGCCCAGGCGCCACTGAAGCTTTCTTT
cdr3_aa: CASSLAGPGATEAFF

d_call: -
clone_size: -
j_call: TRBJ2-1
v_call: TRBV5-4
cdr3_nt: TGTGCCAGCAGACTGGAGTCCAATGAGCAGTTCTTC
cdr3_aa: CASRLESNEQFF

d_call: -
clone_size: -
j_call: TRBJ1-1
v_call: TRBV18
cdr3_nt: TGTGCCAGCTCACCAGACAGGACACCGAGCACTGAAGCTTTCTTT
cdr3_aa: CASSPDRTPSTEAFF

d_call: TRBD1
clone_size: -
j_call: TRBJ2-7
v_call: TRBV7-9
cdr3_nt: TGTGCCAGCAGCTCCGTGGACAGGGTCACCTACGAGCAGTACTTC
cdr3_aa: CASSSVDRVTYEQYF

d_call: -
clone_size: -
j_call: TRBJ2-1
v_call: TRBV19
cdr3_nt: TGTGCCAGTAGTATAGTAGGGGGGGGTAAGGGTAGCTCCTACAATGAGCAGTTCTTC
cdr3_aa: CASSIVGGGKGSSYNEQFF

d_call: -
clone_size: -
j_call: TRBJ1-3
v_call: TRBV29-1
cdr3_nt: TGCAGCGTTGAAGATCGTCGGGTTGCTGGAAACACCATATATTTT
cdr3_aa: CSVEDRRVAGNTIYF

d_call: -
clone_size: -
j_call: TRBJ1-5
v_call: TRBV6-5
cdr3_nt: TGTGCCAGCAACGGGGGGTTGGGCAATCAGCCCCAGCATTTT
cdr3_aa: CASNGGLGNQPQHF

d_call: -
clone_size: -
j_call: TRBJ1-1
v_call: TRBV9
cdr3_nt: TGTGCCAGCAGCGTAGGGGCAGGGAACACTGAAGCTTTCTTT
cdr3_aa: CASSVGAGNTEAFF

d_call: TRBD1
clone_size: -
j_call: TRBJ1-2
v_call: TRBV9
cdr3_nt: TGTGCCAGCAGCGTACAAACAGGGGGACGGTATGGCTACACCTTC
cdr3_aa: CASSVQTGGRYGYTF

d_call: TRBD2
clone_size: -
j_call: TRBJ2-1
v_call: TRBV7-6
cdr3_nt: TGTGCCAGCAGCCCCGGGACTAGCGGGAGAGGGAATGAGCAGTTCTTC
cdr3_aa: CASSPGTSGRGNEQFF

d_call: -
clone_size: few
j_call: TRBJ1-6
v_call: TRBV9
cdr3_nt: TGTGCCAGCAGCGTAGATCCAGGGGATAATAGTTCACCCCTCCACTTT
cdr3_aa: CASSVDPGDNSSPLHF

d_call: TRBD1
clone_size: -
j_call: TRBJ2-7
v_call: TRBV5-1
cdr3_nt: TGCGCCAGCAGCTTACGGACAGGGGAGGGATACGAGCAGTACTTC
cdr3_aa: CASSLRTGEGYEQYF

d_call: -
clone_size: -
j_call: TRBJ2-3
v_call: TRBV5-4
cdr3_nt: TGTGCCAGCAGCTTCGGTGGTTCAGATACGCAGTATTTT
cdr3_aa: CASSFGGSDTQYF

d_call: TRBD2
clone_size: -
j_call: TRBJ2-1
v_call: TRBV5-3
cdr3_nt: TGTGCCAGAAGTACGGGACTAGCGCCCTACAATGAGCAGTTCTTC
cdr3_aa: CARSTGLAPYNEQFF

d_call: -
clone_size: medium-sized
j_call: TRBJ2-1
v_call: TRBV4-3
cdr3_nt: TGCGCCAGCAAGTCTAGCGCCTCTTCCTACAATGAGCAGTTCTTC
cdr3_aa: CASKSSASSYNEQFF

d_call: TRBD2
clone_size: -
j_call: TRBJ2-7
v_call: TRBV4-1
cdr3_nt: TGCGCCAGCAGCCAAGACGGCGGGAGAGAGCAGTACTTC
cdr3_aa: CASSQDGGREQYF

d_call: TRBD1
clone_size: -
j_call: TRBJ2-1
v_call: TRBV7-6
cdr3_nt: TGTGCCAGCAGCTTTACAGGGGGCAATGAGCAGTTCTTC
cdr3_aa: CASSFTGGNEQFF

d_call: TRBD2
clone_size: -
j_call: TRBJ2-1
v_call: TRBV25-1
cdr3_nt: TGTGCCAGCAGTGAACTAGCGGTGGTTCACAATGAGCAGTTCTTC
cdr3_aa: CASSELAVVHNEQFF

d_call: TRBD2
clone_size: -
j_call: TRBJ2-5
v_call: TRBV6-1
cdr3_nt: TGTGCCAGCAGTGCCCTGACTAGCGGAGACTACCAAGAGACCCAGTACTTC
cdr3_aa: CASSALTSGDYQETQYF

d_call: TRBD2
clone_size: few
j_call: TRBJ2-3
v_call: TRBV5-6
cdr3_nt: TGTGCCAGCAGCCGCGGGACTAGCGGATACACAGATACGCAGTATTTT
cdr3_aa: CASSRGTSGYTDTQYF

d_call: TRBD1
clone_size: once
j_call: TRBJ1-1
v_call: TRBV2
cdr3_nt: TGTGCCAGCAAAGAGACAGGGGGCGGAAGGACTGAAGCTTTCTTT
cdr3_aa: CASKETGGGRTEAFF

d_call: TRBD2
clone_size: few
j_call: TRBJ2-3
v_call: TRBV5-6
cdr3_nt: TGTGCCAGCAGCTTGGTTAGCGGGGGTGCAGATACGCAGTATTTT
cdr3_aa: CASSLVSGGADTQYF

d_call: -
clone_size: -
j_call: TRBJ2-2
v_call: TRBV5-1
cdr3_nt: TGCGCCAGCAGCTTGGGCAGGGGAAACACCGGGGAGCTGTTTTTT
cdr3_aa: CASSLGRGNTGELFF

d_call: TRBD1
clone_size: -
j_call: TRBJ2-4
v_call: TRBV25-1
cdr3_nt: TGTGCCAGCAGTGAAAATCTGAGTTCGGGACAGGGAAAAAACATTCAGTACTTC
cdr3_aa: CASSENLSSGQGKNIQYF

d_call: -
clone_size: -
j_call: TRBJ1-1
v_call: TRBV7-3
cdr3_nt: TGTGCCAGCAGCACGCAGGCTCGGACTGAAGCTTTCTTT
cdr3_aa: CASSTQARTEAFF

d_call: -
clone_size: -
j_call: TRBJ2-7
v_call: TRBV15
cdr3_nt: TGTGCCACCAGGAGTCGGGACACCTACGAGCAGTACTTC
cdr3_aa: CATRSRDTYEQYF

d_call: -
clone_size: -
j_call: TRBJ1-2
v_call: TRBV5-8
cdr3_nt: TGTGCCAGCAGCCTAGGACATACCTCCTATGGCTACACCTTC
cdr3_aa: CASSLGHTSYGYTF

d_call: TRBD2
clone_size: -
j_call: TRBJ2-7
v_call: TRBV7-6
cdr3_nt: TGTGCCAGCAGCCCCCTAGGACTAGTCGATTTTGCCTACGAGCAGTACTTC
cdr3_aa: CASSPLGLVDFAYEQYF

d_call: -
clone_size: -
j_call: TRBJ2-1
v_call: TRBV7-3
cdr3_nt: TGTGCCAGCAGCTCATGGGGGGGGGCAGTCTACAATGAGCAGTTCTTC
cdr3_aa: CASSSWGGAVYNEQFF

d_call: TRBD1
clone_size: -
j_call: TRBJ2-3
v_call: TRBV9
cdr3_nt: TGTGCCAGCAGCGTAGATCCAGGGGGCTTGATAGATACGCAGTATTTT
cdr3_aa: CASSVDPGGLIDTQYF

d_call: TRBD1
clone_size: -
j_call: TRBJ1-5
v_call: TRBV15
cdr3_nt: TGTGCCACCAGCAGAGATCTGGGAGCGACAGGGACGGGGAATCAGCCCCAGCATTTT
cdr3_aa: CATSRDLGATGTGNQPQHF

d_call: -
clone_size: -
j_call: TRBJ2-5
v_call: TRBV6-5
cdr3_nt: TGTGCCAGCAGTAAACTAGGGTACCAAGAGACCCAGTACTTC
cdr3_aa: CASSKLGYQETQYF

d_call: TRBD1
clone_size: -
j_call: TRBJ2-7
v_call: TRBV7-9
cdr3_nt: TGTGCCAGCAGTCGAGACAGGGGTATTTCCTACGAGCAGTACTTC
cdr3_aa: CASSRDRGISYEQYF

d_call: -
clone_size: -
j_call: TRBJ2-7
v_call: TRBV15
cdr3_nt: TGTGCCACCAGCAGAGGGGCTTCCTTCGAGCAGTACTTC
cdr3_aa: CATSRGASFEQYF

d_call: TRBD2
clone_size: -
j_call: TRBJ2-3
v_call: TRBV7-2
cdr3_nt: TGTGCCAGCCGTCTAGCGGGAGGGACAGATACGCAGTATTTT
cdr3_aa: CASRLAGGTDTQYF

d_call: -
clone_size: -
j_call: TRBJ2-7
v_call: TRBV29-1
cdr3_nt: TGCAGCGTTGAAAGGACCGGGGGACTCGAGCAGTACTTC
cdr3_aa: CSVERTGGLEQYF

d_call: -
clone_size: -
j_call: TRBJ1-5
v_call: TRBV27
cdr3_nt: TGTGCCAGCAGTTTATCCACCCCCGGCGGGGGGTATGGCAATCAGCCCCAGCATTTT
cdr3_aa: CASSLSTPGGGYGNQPQHF

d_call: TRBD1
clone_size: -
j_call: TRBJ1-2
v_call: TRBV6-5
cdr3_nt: TGTGCCAGCAGTTACTTCCAGGGGGCAGACTATGGCTACACCTTC
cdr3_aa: CASSYFQGADYGYTF

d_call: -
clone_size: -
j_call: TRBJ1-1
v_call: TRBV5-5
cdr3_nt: TGTGCCAGCAGCCGGGGGGGTGCGAACACTGAAGCTTTCTTT
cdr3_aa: CASSRGGANTEAFF

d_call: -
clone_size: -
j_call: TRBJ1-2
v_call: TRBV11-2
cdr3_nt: TGTGCCAGCCAGCCCGGGGGGGCTAACTATGGCTACACCTTC
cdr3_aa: CASQPGGANYGYTF